This paragraph covers one T cell receptor (beta chain) sequence. Its target is not known. Time point defined: patch test 1, 2 weeks after DPC sensitization. Sample treatment: therapeutic diphenylcyclopropenone sensitization with weekly scalp DPC. This specimen belongs to a study of human T cells and chemical hapten exposure. The study's findings and limits: Following DPC sensitization, TCRs present above 1 in 1000 frequency showed no change.

TCRdb independently ran MiXCR on the RACE reads; one entry per CDR3 protein. Of roughly 360,000 distinct CDR3 sequences in the sample, 4.8% were seen once. The ends were cut back, 0 bases at V and 8 bases at J, with 14 bases in the middle. The CDR3 runs 15 residues. CDR1 ENHRY and CDR2 SYGVKD come from the germline V gene. The TCR originated in a woman between 45 and 60 years old with alopecia areata. Some clones in this sample may be carry-over from other donors' samples. This specimen consisted of whole blood, obtained in connection with sensitization to the hapten diphenylcyclopropenone (DPC). The chain recombines TRBV10-3 with TRBJ1-3, with a possible D match to TRBD1 (6 bases). The DNA of the CDR3 is TGTGCCATCAGTGAGTCCGGACAGCCAGGGGACACCATATATTTT. Amino acid sequence: CAISESGQPGDTIYF.